Listed below are T cell receptor beta chains from one sample, sequenced in a study of a mutant IDH1 vaccine in newly diagnosed glioma. Profiling relied on immunoSEQ multiplex PCR, and the TCRdb table lists in-frame clones only, not all of them. The sample lists around 84,000 clones, more than 80% seen once, with around 5% in the top ten. Their target antigens are unknown. Sequences were derived from PBMCs, sampled from a glioma patient whose treatment included an IDH1 peptide vaccine. These receptors were taken from a middle-aged man with glioma. Each CDR3 is given with its conserved first and last residue. Each record gives: D gene, clone size, J gene, V gene, CDR3 protein, CDR3 DNA. The D gene is left open where the match is weak. Clone sizes are given selectively: once, few, many, or a class where the clone is expanded.

TRBD1 | - | TRBJ1-6 | TRBV6-1 | CASKIRDRDSPLHF | TGTGCCAGCAAGATCCGGGACAGGGATTCACCCCTCCACTTT
- | - | TRBJ1-5 | TRBV11-3 | CASSPDVDRGNQPQHF | TGTGCCAGCAGCCCAGATGTGGACAGAGGCAATCAGCCCCAGCATTTT
- | few | TRBJ2-2 | TRBV14 | CASSQDLQVIAGELFF | TGTGCCAGCAGCCAAGATCTACAGGTGATTGCCGGGGAGCTGTTTTTT
- | - | TRBJ2-2 | TRBV15 | CATSPTGNTGELFF | TGTGCCACCAGCCCGACGGGGAACACCGGGGAGCTGTTTTTT
- | - | TRBJ1-2 | TRBV7-9 | CASSLEVDSASF | TGTGCCAGCAGCTTAGAGGTAGATTCGGCTTCCTTC
TRBD1 | - | TRBJ2-7 | TRBV13 | CASSLGGTDKKGF | TGTGCCAGCAGCTTAGGTGGGACAGACAAGAAGGGGTTC
- | - | TRBJ1-2 | TRBV28 | CASDEGFNYGYTF | TGTGCCAGCGACGAGGGGTTTAACTATGGCTACACCTTC
- | - | TRBJ1-5 | TRBV5-8 | CASSDGQSSNQPQHF | TGTGCCAGCAGCGACGGACAAAGCAGCAATCAGCCCCAGCATTTT
- | - | TRBJ2-7 | TRBV10-3 | CANRDGSSYEQYF | TGTGCCAACCGGGACGGGTCCTCCTACGAGCAGTACTTC
TRBD2 | - | TRBJ2-3 | TRBV11-2 | CASSPSGSRNSDTQYF | TGTGCCAGCAGCCCTAGCGGGAGTAGGAACTCAGATACGCAGTATTTT
- | - | TRBJ2-2 | TRBV4-3 | CASSQEGGGGGELFF | TGCGCCAGCAGCCAAGAGGGGGGCGGAGGCGGGGAGCTGTTTTTT
- | - | TRBJ2-7 | TRBV6-5 | CATLGGGDYEQYF | TGTGCCACCTTAGGGGGGGGCGATTACGAGCAGTACTTC
- | - | TRBJ2-5 | TRBV11-2 | CASSPGQFQETQYF | TGTGCCAGCAGCCCGGGGCAGTTTCAAGAGACCCAGTACTTC
- | - | TRBJ1-4 | TRBV11-2 | CASSFGTSYETNEKLFF | TGTGCCAGCAGCTTCGGGACATCTTATGAAACTAATGAAAAACTGTTTTTT
- | - | TRBJ1-2 | TRBV29-1 | CSVGYRVDGYTF | TGCAGCGTTGGATACAGGGTAGATGGCTACACCTTC
- | - | TRBJ2-1 | TRBV5-4 | CASSFSTNEQFF | TGTGCCAGCAGCTTTAGCACCAATGAGCAGTTCTTC
TRBD2 | - | TRBJ2-7 | TRBV5-4 | CASSPGPKAGGFSYEQYF | TGTGCCAGCAGCCCCGGGCCCAAAGCGGGAGGGTTCTCCTACGAGCAGTACTTC
- | - | TRBJ2-7 | TRBV5-1 | CASSPLGPTGLRVGYEQYF | TGCGCCAGCAGCCCGCTGGGCCCAACAGGGTTGAGAGTGGGCTACGAGCAGTACTTC
- | - | TRBJ1-5 | TRBV5-8 | CASSLGRTGGGHF | TGTGCCAGCAGCTTAGGAAGAACGGGAGGCGGGCATTTT
- | - | TRBJ2-7 | TRBV11-2 | CASSLDPALQYF | TGTGCCAGCAGCTTAGATCCGGCGTTGCAGTACTTC
- | - | TRBJ1-3 | TRBV9 | CASSGNRAGNTIYF | TGTGCCAGCAGCGGAAACAGGGCTGGAAACACCATATATTTT
- | - | TRBJ2-3 | TRBV7-9 | CASSLGLSTDTQYF | TGTGCCAGCAGCCTGGGACTTAGCACAGATACGCAGTATTTT
- | few | TRBJ2-7 | TRBV21-1 | CASSSGHEQYF | TGTGCCAGCAGCTCAGGCCACGAGCAGTACTTC
- | - | TRBJ1-1 | TRBV29-1 | CSVSPQATQGAFF | TGCAGCGTCTCCCCCCAGGCTACGCAGGGTGCTTTCTTT
- | - | TRBJ2-7 | TRBV30 | CAWALGGTPYEQYF | TGTGCCTGGGCCCTTGGCGGAACCCCCTACGAGCAGTACTTC
- | - | TRBJ1-1 | TRBV7-8 | CASSPSRTVNTEAFF | TGTGCCAGCAGCCCGAGCCGGACAGTGAACACTGAAGCTTTCTTT
- | - | TRBJ2-5 | TRBV27 | CASSSYVGWETQYF | TGTGCCAGCAGTTCATATGTTGGGTGGGAGACCCAGTACTTC
- | few | TRBJ1-2 | TRBV6-4 | CASSDREGYGYTF | TGTGCCAGCAGTGACAGGGAGGGCTATGGCTACACCTTC
- | - | TRBJ2-1 | TRBV6-9 | CAIPGGWGREQFF | TGTGCCATTCCCGGGGGCTGGGGAAGAGAGCAGTTCTTC
- | - | TRBJ2-7 | TRBV5-6 | CASSFSPGQGYEQYF | TGTGCCAGCAGCTTCAGCCCAGGACAAGGTTACGAGCAGTACTTC
TRBD1 | - | TRBJ1-1 | TRBV18 | CASSPPGQMNTEAFF | TGTGCCAGCTCACCTCCGGGACAGATGAACACTGAAGCTTTCTTT
- | - | TRBJ1-5 | TRBV19 | CASARPGVQPQHF | TGTGCCAGCGCGCGACCAGGGGTTCAGCCCCAGCATTTT
TRBD1 | - | TRBJ2-1 | TRBV2 | CASSGGTGTPYNEQFF | TGTGCCAGCAGTGGAGGGACAGGGACTCCCTACAATGAGCAGTTCTTC
- | - | TRBJ2-1 | TRBV7-2 | CASSLAYGPYNEQFF | TGTGCCAGCAGCTTAGCCTATGGGCCTTACAATGAGCAGTTCTTC
- | - | TRBJ2-5 | TRBV11-2 | CASSLVLQGGSETQYF | TGTGCCAGCAGCTTAGTCCTACAGGGAGGATCAGAGACCCAGTACTTC
- | - | TRBJ2-2 | TRBV9 | CASSPAWGLGGELFF | TGTGCCAGCAGCCCCGCCTGGGGGCTTGGCGGGGAGCTGTTTTTT